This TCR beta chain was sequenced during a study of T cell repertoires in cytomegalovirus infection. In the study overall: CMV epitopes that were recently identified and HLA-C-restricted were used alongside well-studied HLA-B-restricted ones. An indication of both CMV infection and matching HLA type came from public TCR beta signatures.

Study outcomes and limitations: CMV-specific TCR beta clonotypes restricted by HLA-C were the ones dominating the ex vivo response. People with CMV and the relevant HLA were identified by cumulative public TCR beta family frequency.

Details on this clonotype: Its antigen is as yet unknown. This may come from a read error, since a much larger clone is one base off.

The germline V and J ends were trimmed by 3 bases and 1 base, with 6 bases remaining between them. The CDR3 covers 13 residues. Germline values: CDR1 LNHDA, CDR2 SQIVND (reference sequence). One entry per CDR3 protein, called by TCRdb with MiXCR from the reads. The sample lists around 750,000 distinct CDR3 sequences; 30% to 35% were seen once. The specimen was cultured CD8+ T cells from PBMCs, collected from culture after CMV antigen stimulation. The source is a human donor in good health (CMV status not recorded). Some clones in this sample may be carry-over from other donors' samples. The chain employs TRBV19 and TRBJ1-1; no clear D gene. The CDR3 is CASSMYANTEAFF. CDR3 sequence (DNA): TGTGCCAGTAGTATGTATGCGAACACTGAAGCTTTCTTT.